Below are 23 T cell receptor beta chains sequenced from a single sample in a study of molecular identifiers for immune sequencing clone quantification. TCRdb processed the PCR reads anew with MiXCR; each CDR3 protein has one entry. The sample lists some 580,000 distinct CDR3 sequences; about 25% were seen once. Material for sequencing was naive CD8+ T cells from blood, with Jurkat cell RNA spiked in. Subset meaning: FACS-sorted CD8+CD4-CCR7+CD45RA+ naive T cells. The receptors come from a human donor in good health. Some libraries in this study had Jurkat cell RNA spiked in.

This clonotype was seen ten or more times. This sequence joins TRBV2 and TRBJ2-7; D remains unclear. The CDR3 consists of 16 residues. Germline-derived CDR1 and CDR2 are SNHLY and FYNNEI. The ends were cut back, 0 bases at V and 3 bases at J, with 15 bases in the middle. Here the CDR3 reads CASSEAGPLTGYEQYF. CDR3 DNA sequence: TGTGCCAGCAGTGAAGCTGGCCCTCTAACCGGCTACGAGCAGTACTTC.

This clonotype has ten or more counts. The chain recombines TRBV30 with TRBJ2-3, with D hard to call. V was trimmed by 8 bases and J by 3 bases, leaving 15 bases between them. This CDR3 has 13 residues. CDR1 is GTSNPN, CDR2 SVGIG, per germline (reference sequence). In nucleotides, the CDR3 is TGTGCCGGAGACTCATCGGAAACAGATACGCAGTATTTT. This translates into CAGDSSETDTQYF.

To note about this clonotype: The junction does not match germline at one end; this may be a read error. This chain links TRBV4-2 with TRBJ2-7; D call uncertain. CDR3 length: 15 residues. The germline V gene has CDR1 LGHNA and CDR2 YNFKEQ. CDR3 in amino acids: CASRPAAARAYAQYF. In DNA form, the CDR3 reads TGTGCCAGCCGCCCAGCTGCGGCCCGGGCCTACGCGCAGTACTTC.

This clonotype was counted many times. This chain connects TRBV30 to TRBJ2-7, with TRBD2 identical over 7 bases. J gave up 4 bases and V 1 base, and 4 bases lay outside the gene matches. CDR3 length equals 13 residues. CDR1 GTSNPN and CDR2 SVGIG come from the germline V gene (reference sequence). Written as DNA, the CDR3 is TGTGCCTGGAGTGCTGGACTAGAGTACGAGCAGTACTTC. Translated: CAWSAGLEYEQYF.

The chain uses TRBV19 and TRBJ2-3, with D unclear. V lost 4 bases and J 11 bases, leaving 13 bases between the germline ends. The V gene's germline CDR1 is LNHDA and CDR2 SQIVND (reference sequence). CDR3 length: 12 amino acids. The CDR3 loop is CASSTPPLEQYF. The CDR3 DNA reads as TGTGCCAGTAGTACACCACCTCTTGAGCAGTATTTT.

The table lists this clonotype with many counts. The chain combines TRBV29-1 with TRBJ2-2; tentative D call: TRBD1 (6 bases). CDR1 SQVTM and CDR2 ANQGSEA come from the germline V gene. V lost 5 bases to trimming and J lost 3 bases, with 10 bases between them. There are 13 residues in the CDR3. In DNA, the CDR3 is TGCAGCGTTCAGGGGCCGGACACCGGGGAGCTGTTTTTT. It translates to CSVQGPDTGELFF.

Note on this clonotype: It may be a read error: a sequence one base away is much more abundant. Since no conserved phenylalanine or tryptophan closes the CDR3, a read error is the likely cause. The rearrangement joins TRBV7-9 to TRBJ2-5; TRBD2 aligns across 8 bases. With V trimmed by 4 bases and J by 5 bases, 9 bases remained unmatched. The CDR3 totals 15 residues. The germline V gene encodes CDR1 SEHNR and CDR2 FQNEAQ (reference sequence). In DNA form, the CDR3 reads TGTGCCAGCAGCTCCTTCGTCGGGAGGGTGGAGACCCAGTACTGC. Its translation: CASSSFVGRVETQYC.

This clonotype is a singleton in its sample. A much bigger clone sits one base away, suggesting this may be a read error. The chain uses TRBV6-5 and TRBJ2-7; 12 bases map to TRBD2. The ends lost 7 bases at V and 5 bases at J; junction bases unmatched: 9. The CDR3 sequence is 15 residues long. Germline V CDR1 and CDR2: MNHEY, SVGAGI. The CDR3 region is CASTACRLAGDEQYF. As DNA, the CDR3 is TGTGCCAGCACAGCGTGTCGACTAGCGGGGGACGAGCAGTACTTC.

As to this clonotype: This likely comes from a read error, as the CDR3 has no conserved phenylalanine or tryptophan at its end. The V call is TRBV13, the J call TRBJ1-1; perhaps TRBD1 as D (6 bases). V was clipped by 4 bases and J by 1 base, with 13 bases between them. The length of the CDR3 is 15 residues. CDR1 is PRHDT and CDR2 is FYEKMQ in the germline V gene (reference sequence). CDR3 region: CASSSRTDRNTEAFL. The DNA for the CDR3 is TGTGCCAGCAGCTCGAGGACAGATAGGAACACTGAAGCTTTCCTT.

The chain couples TRBV7-8 to TRBJ1-2; 9 bases align to TRBD1. The CDR3 has 17 amino acids. Germline CDR1 reads SGHVS; CDR2 reads FQNEAQ. The V segment lost 2 bases and the J segment 4 bases; nucleotides outside the gene matches: 11. The CDR3 is CASSLFEPGQGTYGYTF. The CDR3 nucleotides are TGTGCCAGCAGCTTATTCGAGCCGGGACAGGGAACCTATGGCTACACCTTC.

As concerns this clonotype: A much bigger clone sits one base away, suggesting this may be a read error. This chain links TRBV20-1 with TRBJ1-1; D not certain. V was cut by 1 base and J by 7 bases, with 7 bases left in between. Germline CDR1 DFQATT, CDR2 SNEGSKA (reference sequence). This CDR3 spans 11 amino acids. The CDR3 bases are TGCAGTGCTAGAGCTTACGGTGAAGCTTTCTTT. Translation: CSARAYGEAFF.

This clonotype has at least ten counts. Because the CDR3 is missing its conserved closing phenylalanine or tryptophan, this is likely a read error. Because the CDR3's place on the DNA is in doubt, the DNA is left out and the CDR3 is given as listed by TCRdb. This chain links TRBV27 with TRBJ2-1; the table gives TRBD1 as D, unverified against the DNA. In germline, CDR1 is MNHEY, CDR2 SMNVEV (reference sequence). The CDR3 is 11 amino acids in total, end residues counted. The CDR3 sequence: CASSHGGQGAS.

Remarks on this clonotype: Given a much more abundant clone one base away, this may be a read error. The chain links TRBV7-2 to TRBJ2-1, with D hard to call. CDR3 length: 13 residues. Per germline, CDR1 SGHTA and CDR2 FQGNSA. This CDR3 reads CGSSWNVGNEQFF. Written as DNA, the CDR3 is TGTGGCAGCAGTTGGAATGTGGGCAATGAGCAGTTCTTC.

This clonotype was found many times. The chain combines TRBV5-5 with TRBJ1-5; no definite D call. V lost 4 bases to trimming and J lost 5 bases, with 13 bases between them. Germline V lookup: CDR1 SGHKS, CDR2 YYEKEE (reference sequence). The CDR3 runs to 14 residues. The CDR3 sequence: CASSLTRSHQPQHF. Written as DNA, the CDR3 is TGTGCCAGCAGCCTCACCCGGTCCCATCAGCCCCAGCATTTT.

This clonotype was found a few times. V and J are TRBV5-1 and TRBJ1-3, with D perhaps matching TRBD1 (5 bases). The CDR3 contains 16 residues. Deletions cut 4 bases from V and 0 bases from J, with 14 bases between. Germline V CDR1 and CDR2: SGHRS, YFSETQ. The CDR3 loop is CASSQGTAGSGNTIYF. For the CDR3, the DNA is TGCGCCAGCAGCCAAGGGACCGCTGGCTCTGGAAACACCATATATTTT.

Many counts were recorded for this clonotype. The J gene is TRBJ2-5, the V gene TRBV5-1; D perhaps matches TRBD1 (5 bases). CDR1 and CDR2 (germline): SGHRS, YFSETQ. This CDR3 has 16 amino acids. Trimming took 2 bases from V and 3 from J, leaving 17 bases between them. CDR3 amino acids: CASSFFPMTEKETQYF. The CDR3 coding sequence is TGCGCCAGCAGCTTCTTCCCAATGACAGAAAAAGAGACCCAGTACTTC.

In its sample, this clonotype was seen a few times. The rearrangement uses TRBV14 and TRBJ1-2; D may be TRBD1 (6 bases). With 2 bases removed from V and 4 bases from J, the gap between germline ends came to 8 bases. The CDR3 spans 13 residues. Germline CDR1 is SGHDN and CDR2 is FVKESK. The CDR3, as DNA: TGTGCCAGCAGCCAACGGACAGTCTATGGCTACACCTTC. Its protein product is CASSQRTVYGYTF.

The sample holds many counts of this clonotype. The V gene is TRBV5-4, the J gene TRBJ2-5; 7 nucleotides agree with TRBD2. After removal of 0 bases from V and 3 bases from J, the junction contained 14 bases not matched to a gene. Germline CDR1 is SGHNT and CDR2 is YYREEE (reference sequence). The CDR3 sequence is 18 residues long. The CDR3 sequence: CASSLGQGLGLGEETQYF. The CDR3 bases are TGTGCCAGCAGCTTGGGCCAGGGCCTTGGACTAGGCGAAGAGACCCAGTACTTC.

This clonotype was recorded at least ten times. The J gene is TRBJ2-1, the V gene TRBV7-9, with TRBD2 matching 8 bases. Germline V gene sequence: CDR1 SEHNR, CDR2 FQNEAQ (reference sequence). Unmatched junction bases numbered 8, after V lost 5 bases and J lost 8 bases. The CDR3 length is 14 residues. CDR3 residues: CASSPAGGRDEQFF. CDR3 sequence (DNA): TGTGCCAGCAGCCCCGCGGGAGGAAGGGATGAGCAGTTCTTC. Drawing the rest from reference TRBV7-9 and TRBJ2-1, the complete variable domain is DTGVSQNPRHKITKRGQNVTFRCDPISEHNRLYWYRQTLGQGPEFLTYFQNEAQLEKSRLLSDRFSAERPKGSFSTLEIQRTEQGDSAMYLCASSPAGGRDEQFFGPGTRLTVL.

This clonotype was counted between two and nine times. The rearrangement joins TRBV19 to TRBJ1-4; no firm D call. CDR1 is LNHDA, CDR2 SQIVND, per germline (reference sequence). This CDR3 has 13 residues. V lost 7 bases to trimming and J lost 8 bases, with 14 bases between them. CDR3 nucleotides: TGTGCCAGTAACCTGGGAGTGGGAGAAAAACTGTTTTTT. It specifies CASNLGVGEKLFF.

This clonotype has at least ten counts. The chain carries TRBV20-1 and TRBJ1-1, with D tentatively TRBD1 (5 bases). CDR3 size: 14 residues. The V end lost 5 bases, the J end lost 3 bases, and 16 bases lay between the germline ends. Germline CDR1 reads DFQATT; CDR2 reads SNEGSKA (reference sequence). The CDR3 loop is CSAPIGGDYTEAFF. CDR3 coding DNA: TGCAGTGCTCCCATTGGGGGGGACTACACTGAAGCTTTCTTT.

This clonotype was detected a few times. The chain joins TRBV12-5 to TRBJ1-3; no clear D gene. Germline V gene sequence: CDR1 LGHNT, CDR2 FRNRAP. V was trimmed by 6 bases and J by 0 bases, leaving 12 bases between them. The CDR3 sequence is 15 residues long. The chain's CDR3 is CASGHGRSSGNTIYF. The DNA for the CDR3 is TGTGCTAGTGGCCACGGACGGAGCTCTGGAAACACCATATATTTT.

This chain links TRBV6-2 or TRBV6-3 with TRBJ2-5; 8 bases map to TRBD1. V was pared by 6 bases and J by 4 bases, with 13 bases of the junction left unmatched. Germline CDR1 MNHEY, CDR2 SVGEGT. The CDR3 has 16 residues. The CDR3 spells CASRLPRTGFVETQYF. CDR3 in DNA: TGTGCCAGCAGACTACCCAGGACAGGGTTTGTAGAGACCCAGTACTTC.